This TCR beta chain was recovered during a study of T cell repertoires in aging, cancer and after chemotherapy. In the study overall: Paired samples before and after chemotherapy came from glioblastoma patients receiving temozolomide-based therapy. Some 8.1 million TCR reads were in the whole dataset. Study results and caveats: Healthy donors lost TCR diversity with age mainly through richness, cancer patients through richness and evenness.

Rearranged V-D-J TRB sequences were amplified with a mixed TRB-A/B primer pool. TCRdb processed the multiplex PCR reads anew with MiXCR; each CDR3 protein has one entry. The profile shows several thousand distinct CDR3 sequences, just under 25% of them singletons. Peripheral blood genomic DNA, not sorted cells or RNA, was the template. As concerns this clonotype: The antigen remains undetermined.

The trim removed 4 bases at V and 0 bases at J, leaving 13 bases unmatched. The CDR3 has 19 amino acids. The germline CDR1 and CDR2 sequences are LGHNA and YNFKEQ. Input material: blood. This chain connects TRBV4-2 to TRBJ1-4; 8 nucleotides agree with TRBD1. The receptor's source is a human donor with a solid tumor. CDR3 bases: TGTGCCAGCAGCCGACGCGCCGGGACAGGATGGTCAACTAATGAAAAACTGTTTTTT. Translation: CASSRRAGTGWSTNEKLFF.